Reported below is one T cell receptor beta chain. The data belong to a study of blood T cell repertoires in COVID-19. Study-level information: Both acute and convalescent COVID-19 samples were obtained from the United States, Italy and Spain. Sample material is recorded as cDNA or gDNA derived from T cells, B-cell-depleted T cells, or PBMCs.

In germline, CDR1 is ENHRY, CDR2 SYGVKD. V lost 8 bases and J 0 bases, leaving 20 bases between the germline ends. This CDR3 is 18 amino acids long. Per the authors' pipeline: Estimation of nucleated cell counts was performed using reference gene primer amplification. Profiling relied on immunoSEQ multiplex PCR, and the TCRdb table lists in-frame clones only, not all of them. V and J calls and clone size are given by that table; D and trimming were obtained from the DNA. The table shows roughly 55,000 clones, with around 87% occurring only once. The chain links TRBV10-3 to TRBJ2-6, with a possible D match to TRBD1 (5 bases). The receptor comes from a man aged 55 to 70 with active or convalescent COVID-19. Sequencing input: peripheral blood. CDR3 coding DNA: TGTGCCATCCACCCCGGCCAGGGCGCCCCCTCTGGGGCCAACGTCCTGACTTTC. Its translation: CAIHPGQGAPSGANVLTF.